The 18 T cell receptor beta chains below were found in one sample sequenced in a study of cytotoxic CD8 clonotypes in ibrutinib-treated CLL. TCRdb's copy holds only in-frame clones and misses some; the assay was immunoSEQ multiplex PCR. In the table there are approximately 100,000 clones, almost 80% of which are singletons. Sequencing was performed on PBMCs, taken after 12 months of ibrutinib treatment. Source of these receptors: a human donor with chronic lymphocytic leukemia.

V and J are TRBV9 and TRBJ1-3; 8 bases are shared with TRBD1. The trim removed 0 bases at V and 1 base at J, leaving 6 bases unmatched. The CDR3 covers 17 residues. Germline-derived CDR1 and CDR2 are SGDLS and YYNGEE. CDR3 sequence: CASSVGRQGRSGNTIYF. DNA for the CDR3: TGTGCCAGCAGCGTAGGAAGACAGGGGAGATCTGGAAACACCATATATTTT.

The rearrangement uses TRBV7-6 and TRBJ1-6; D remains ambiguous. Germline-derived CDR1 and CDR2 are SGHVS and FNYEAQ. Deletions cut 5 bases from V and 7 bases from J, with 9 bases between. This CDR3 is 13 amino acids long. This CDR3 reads CASSPGGNSPLHF. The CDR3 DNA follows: TGTGCCAGCAGCCCCGGTGGGAATTCACCCCTCCACTTT.

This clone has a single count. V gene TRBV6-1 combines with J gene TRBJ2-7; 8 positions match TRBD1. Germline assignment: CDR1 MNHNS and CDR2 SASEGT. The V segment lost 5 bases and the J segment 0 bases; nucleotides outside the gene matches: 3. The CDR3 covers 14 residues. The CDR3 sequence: CASSRDRSSYEQYF. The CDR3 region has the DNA TGTGCCAGCAGTCGGGACAGGAGCTCCTACGAGCAGTACTTC.

In DNA form, the CDR3 reads TGCGCCAGCAGCCCGACAGGCTCCATGAACACTGAAGCTTTCTTT. It encodes CASSPTGSMNTEAFF. This chain joins TRBV5-1 and TRBJ1-1, with a tentative D call TRBD1 (6 bases). From germline, CDR1 is SGHRS and CDR2 YFSETQ. The CDR3 is 15 residues long. V lost 4 bases and J lost 0, with 13 bases in between.

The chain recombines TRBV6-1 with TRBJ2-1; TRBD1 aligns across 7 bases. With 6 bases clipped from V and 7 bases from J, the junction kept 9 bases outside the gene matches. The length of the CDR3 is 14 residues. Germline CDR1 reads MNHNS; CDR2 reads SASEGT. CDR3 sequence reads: CASRYRGGLNEQFF. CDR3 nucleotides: TGTGCCAGCAGATACAGGGGCGGATTGAATGAGCAGTTCTTC.

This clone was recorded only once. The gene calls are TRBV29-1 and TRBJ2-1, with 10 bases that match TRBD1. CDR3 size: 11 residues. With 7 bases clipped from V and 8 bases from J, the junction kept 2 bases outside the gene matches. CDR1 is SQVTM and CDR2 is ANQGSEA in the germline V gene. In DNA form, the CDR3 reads TGCAGCGCGGACAGGGGGTATGAGCAGTTCTTC. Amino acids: CSADRGYEQFF.

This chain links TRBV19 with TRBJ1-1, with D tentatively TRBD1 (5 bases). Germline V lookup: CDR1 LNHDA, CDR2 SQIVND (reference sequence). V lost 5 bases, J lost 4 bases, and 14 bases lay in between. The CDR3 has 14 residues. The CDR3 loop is CASSGALSSTEAFF. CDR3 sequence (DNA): TGTGCCAGTAGTGGGGCCCTTTCGAGCACTGAAGCTTTCTTT.

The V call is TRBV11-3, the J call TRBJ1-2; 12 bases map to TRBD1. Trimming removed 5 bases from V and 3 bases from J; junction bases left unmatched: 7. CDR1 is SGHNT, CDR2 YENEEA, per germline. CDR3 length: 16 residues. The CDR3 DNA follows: TGTGCCAGCAGCCTCGGGACAGGGGGCTACGACTATGGCTACACCTTC. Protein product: CASSLGTGGYDYGYTF.

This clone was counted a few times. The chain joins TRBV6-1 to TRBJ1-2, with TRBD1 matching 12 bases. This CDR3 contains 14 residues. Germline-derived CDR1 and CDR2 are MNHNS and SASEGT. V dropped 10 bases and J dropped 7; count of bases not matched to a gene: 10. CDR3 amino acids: CATRGDRGPLGYTF. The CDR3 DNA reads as TGTGCCACCCGGGGGGACAGGGGGCCTCTTGGCTACACCTTC.

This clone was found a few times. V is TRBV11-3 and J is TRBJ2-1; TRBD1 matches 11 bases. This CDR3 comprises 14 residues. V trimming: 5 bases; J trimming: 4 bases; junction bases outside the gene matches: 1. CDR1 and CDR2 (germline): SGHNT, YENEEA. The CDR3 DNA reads TGTGCCAGCAGCGGACAGGGGGCATACAATGAGCAGTTCTTC. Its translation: CASSGQGAYNEQFF.

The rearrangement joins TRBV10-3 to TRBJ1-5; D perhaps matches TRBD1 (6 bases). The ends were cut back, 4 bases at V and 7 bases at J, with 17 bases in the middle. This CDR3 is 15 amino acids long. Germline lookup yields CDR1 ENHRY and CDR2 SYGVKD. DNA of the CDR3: TGTGCCATCAGTGTTGGGGGGGCGGGGGTCCAGCCCCAGCATTTT. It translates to CAISVGGAGVQPQHF.

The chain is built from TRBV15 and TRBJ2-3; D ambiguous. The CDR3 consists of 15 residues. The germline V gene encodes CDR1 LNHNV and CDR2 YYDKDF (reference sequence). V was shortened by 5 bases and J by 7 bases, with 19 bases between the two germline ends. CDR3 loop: CATSQTRFAGNTQYF. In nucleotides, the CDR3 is TGTGCCACCAGCCAAACCCGGTTTGCTGGTAATACGCAGTATTTT. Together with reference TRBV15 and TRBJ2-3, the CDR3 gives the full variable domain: DAMVIQNPRYQVTQFGKPVTLSCSQTLNHNVMYWYQQKSSQAPKLLFHYYDKDFNNEADTPDNFQSRRPNTSFCFLDIRSPGLGDTAMYLCATSQTRFAGNTQYFGPGTRLTVL.

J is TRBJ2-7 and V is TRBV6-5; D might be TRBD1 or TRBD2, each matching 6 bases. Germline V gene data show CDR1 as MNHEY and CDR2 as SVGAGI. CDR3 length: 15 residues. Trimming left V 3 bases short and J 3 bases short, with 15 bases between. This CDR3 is CASSYEGGAFYEQYF. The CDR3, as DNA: TGTGCCAGCAGTTATGAGGGGGGCGCCTTCTACGAGCAGTACTTC.

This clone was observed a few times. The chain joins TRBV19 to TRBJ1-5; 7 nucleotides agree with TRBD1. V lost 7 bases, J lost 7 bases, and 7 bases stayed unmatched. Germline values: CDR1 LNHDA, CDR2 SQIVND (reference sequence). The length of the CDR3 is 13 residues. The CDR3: CASMKGANQPQHF. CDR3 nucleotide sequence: TGTGCCAGTATGAAGGGGGCAAACCAGCCCCAGCATTTT.

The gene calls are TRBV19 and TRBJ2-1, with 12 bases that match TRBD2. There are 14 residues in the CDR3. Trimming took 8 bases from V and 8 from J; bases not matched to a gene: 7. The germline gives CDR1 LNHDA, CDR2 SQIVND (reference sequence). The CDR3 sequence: CASQLAGGPYEQFF. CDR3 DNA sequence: TGTGCCAGTCAACTAGCGGGGGGCCCGTATGAGCAGTTCTTC.

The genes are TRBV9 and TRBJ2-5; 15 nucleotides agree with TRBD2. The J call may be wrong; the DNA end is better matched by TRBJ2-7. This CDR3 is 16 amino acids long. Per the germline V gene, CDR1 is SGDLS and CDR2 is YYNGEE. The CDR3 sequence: CASSRGLAGGPREQYF. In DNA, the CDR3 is TGTGCCAGCAGCCGGGGACTAGCGGGGGGACCTCGCGAGCAGTACTTC.

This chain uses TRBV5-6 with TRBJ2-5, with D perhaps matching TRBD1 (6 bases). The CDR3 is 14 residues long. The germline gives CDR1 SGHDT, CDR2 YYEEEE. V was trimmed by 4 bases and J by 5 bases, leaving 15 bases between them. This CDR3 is CASSQPGAAETQYF. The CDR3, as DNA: TGTGCCAGCAGCCAACCAGGGGCGGCGGAGACCCAGTACTTC.

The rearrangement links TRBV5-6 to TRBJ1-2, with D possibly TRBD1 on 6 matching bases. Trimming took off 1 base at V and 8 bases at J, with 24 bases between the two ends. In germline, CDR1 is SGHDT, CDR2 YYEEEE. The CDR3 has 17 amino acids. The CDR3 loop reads CASSLSGWATGNIGYTF. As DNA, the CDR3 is TGTGCCAGCAGCTTGAGTGGGTGGGCTACAGGGAATATCGGCTACACCTTC.